This T cell receptor beta chain was retrieved from a study of cytomegalovirus exposure and HLA in healthy donors (TCRdb year 2017). Study-wide context: An earlier analysis of 587 of the donors reported approximately 300 Gb of sequence data and 117 million unique TCR beta sequences obtained from around 190 million T cells. The genetic ancestry cluster associated with self-reported Caucasian donors included 81% of the 300 to 450 genotyped donors. The study aimed to test whether cataloging public T cell receptors could reveal signatures of past pathogen exposure. Rather than drawing on any new phenotypic data, the later analysis identified candidate immune exposures from TCR beta sequences and the way those sequences occurred across donors. Class I and class II HLA loci were covered by the typing at four-digit resolution. Genome-wide SNP genotypes for about 55% of the roughly 670 donors were used in a later genetic analysis, which treated that subset as a discovery cohort. An earlier analysis of more than 450 of the donors used high-throughput TCR beta sequencing to judge whether each TCR beta V gene segment behaved as functional or pseudogenic. Along with the roughly 670-subject first cohort, a separate validation cohort of over a hundred different subjects was used. Roughly 290 gigabases of sequencing data and around 88 million unique TCR sequences made up an early release that covered approximately 650 HLA-typed donors. The study profiled the T cell repertoires of fewer than 850 subjects by immunosequencing and related them to cytomegalovirus serostatus. Among about 390 genotyped donors of the cohort, an average of about 240,000 unique TCR beta nucleotide sequences were sequenced per donor, roughly 20% of them non-productive. Donor age, sex, ethnicity and CMV serostatus were compiled alongside the repertoire data. Roughly five DR-DQ haplotypes were handled as single units for association and clustering because linkage in the cohort was strong. Every repertoire in the discovery cohort had been generated on one and the same sequencing platform. A later analysis re-examined previously published TCR beta repertoires from around 670 donors and added high-resolution HLA genotyping to investigate patterns of TCR occurrence. Typing coverage varied by locus: about 620-630 donors for A, B, C, DRB1 and DQB1; about 520 for DQA1; 606 for DPA1; roughly 450 for DPB1. To predict cytomegalovirus infection status, the study brought together high-throughput TCR immunosequencing, statistical association of individual TCRs with disease status, and machine learning.

The cohort consisted of some 730 healthy bone marrow donors. At the time of sampling, all cohort members were nominally healthy, though unrecorded immune exposures were likely present. The donor was CMV seronegative and was included in the group of a few hundred seronegative cohort members. A peripheral blood sample was provided by each donor, and peripheral blood mononuclear cells were used for TCR beta sequencing. Genomic DNA extraction from the blood cell samples was performed with the Qiagen DNeasy Blood Extraction Kit. A distance of 12 bases separates the germline ends of V and J, which lose 3 bases and 0 bases respectively. Per the germline V gene (reference sequence), LNHDA is the CDR1 and SQIVND is the CDR2. From the cysteine up to the phenylalanine, the CDR3 has a length of 16 residues. Only CDR3 DNA remains: 48 bases, in frame from the first base. The investigation overall reported the following: According to a later genetic analysis, donors in an Asian-associated ancestry cluster had fewer N-insertions in productive TCRs than the approximately 650-donor mean. A later analysis found that most CMV-associated TCR beta chains appeared HLA-restricted, with HLA associations seemingly driven largely by CMV exposure. HLA typing was unavailable for some donors at each locus, so association tests used only the typed subset. In the study, 164 TCR beta chains were listed as associated with cytomegalovirus. Correlated functional status among segregating V segments might be attributable to linkage disequilibrium, but an unknown experimental factor could not be ruled out. In both the original and validation cohorts, the classifier was reported to diagnose cytomegalovirus status with high specificity and sensitivity. Three of the identified cytomegalovirus-associated TCR beta chains were confirmed in vitro to be specific for cytomegalovirus antigens. At a false discovery rate of 0.05, a later analysis linked about 16,000 TCR beta sequences to specific HLA alleles. A later genetic analysis associated a missense DCLRE1C variant with V-gene and J-gene trimming of TCR beta chains, and an independent cohort replicated the association. When HLA alleles, especially DR and DQ, strongly co-occurred, attributing TCR associations to individual alleles was difficult. In a later analysis, HLA-associated TCR beta chains showed more clonal expansion and lower generation probabilities than non-associated chains that were equally common. Across donors, most TCR sequences were observed very rarely, whereas some public TCRs were present in many individuals. In a later analysis, several top co-occurrence clusters were reported to appear linked to parvovirus B19, influenza, CMV and Epstein-Barr virus. Some IMGT-functional V segments, including TRBV6-2 and TRBV6-3, could not be told apart with the 87-base-pair reads, so those segments were excluded. A further reported finding was that TCR beta sequences accurately predicted the HLA-A and HLA-B alleles for most subjects in the first cohort. In this cohort, only TCR beta chains were sequenced, and detectable features were limited by the absence of alpha or paired-chain data. CMV serostatus was the only immune exposure information available for the cohort. The sequencing pipeline was judged likely to have produced a cluster of highly shared sequence variants as a technical artifact. Roughly uniform sequencing depth across donors was assumed in presence/absence analyses, although this assumption may not hold. It was suggested by the authors that the approach could potentially be generalized to other disease states and immunological phenotypes. An earlier analysis of approximately 540 of the donors showed that most TCR beta V segments appeared in productive rearrangements either about 87% or about 30% of the time, which broadly matched IMGT annotations. In a later analysis, TCR association rates were found to vary across HLA loci, with the most associated TCRs seen for DRB1 alleles and the fewest for HLA-C alleles. The earlier analysis of some 560 of the donors excluded roughly 16 rarely observed V segments, including chromosome 9 orphons, because counts were too low.

On this clone: What antigen it recognizes has not been identified. Base qualities were left out, and no much larger clone turns up one base away.

The library was made by the immunoSEQ multiplex PCR assay. For the multiplex PCR, a mixture combining 60 forward primers for TCR Vbeta segments and 13 reverse primers for TCR Jbeta segments was used. The CDR3 region of rearranged TCR beta genes was amplified from genomic DNA with a multiplex PCR assay. On the Illumina HiSeq System, the amplified TCR beta libraries were sequenced as 87-base-pair reads. In the authors' own workflow: Across the 670 or so repertoires, a later analysis counted 60 million to 90 million unique TCR beta chains, around 11 million of which were shared by at least two donors. A nearest-neighbor algorithm error-corrected the raw reads and collapsed the reads into unique sequences, merging closely related sequences to remove PCR and sequencing errors. CDR3 sequences were aligned to IMGT reference sequences to assign V, D and J gene segments. For a sequence to be retained, a match of at least six nucleotides to both a V gene segment and a J gene segment was required. Rearrangements were classified as productive when the CDR3 lacked stop codons and remained in frame with V and J, and all other rearrangements were classified as non-productive. CDR3 was defined by IMGT convention, running from the second conserved V-encoded cysteine to the conserved J-encoded phenylalanine. Sequences without an unambiguous match to a single V gene segment were excluded from the earlier analysis of approximately 560 of the donors. An earlier analysis of 500 to 700 of the donors classified V segments as functional when productive rearrangements were above 56.7% and as segregating when the standard deviation between donors was above 5%. A statistical classification framework was built for diagnosing cytomegalovirus status from the catalog of TCR beta chain sequences. V and J gene assignment, in a later analysis, came from comparing TCR nucleotide sequences with IMGT/GENE-DB human TR gene sequences. A later analysis assigned CDR3 sequences and most-parsimonious VDJ recombination scenarios with the TCRdist pipeline. A later analysis defined each TCR beta chain by its CDR3 amino acid sequence plus V-gene family, and excluded reads lacking a unique V-gene family. As a way to deal with suspected cross-contamination and a sequencing artifact, a later analysis dropped approximately 590 nucleotide sequences that were highly shared and had low generation probability. For each public chain, a later analysis derived a clonal expansion index from normalized ranks of inferred template counts within each repertoire. A later analysis computed generation probabilities with a VDJ recombination model fitted to out-of-frame rearrangements, and checked the results against IGoR. A later analysis scored TCR-TCR, TCR-HLA and TCR-CMV co-occurrence with hypergeometric tests, applying a repertoire-size bias correction to TCR pairs. In a later analysis, false discovery rates were estimated by permuting HLA or CMV assignments 20 times. A later analysis grouped co-occurring TCRs with DBSCAN, adding TCRdist sequence similarity when clustering within HLA-allele-positive subsets. Repertoires with fewer than 30,000 or more than 120,000 public chains, plus five repertoires with anomalous nucleotide sharing, were excluded from co-occurrence clustering. In its TCRdb copy, this immuneACCESS table keeps in-frame sequences only and misses some clones. Where compared with another copy, unresolved V genes explain less than half of these, and the others have no known cause. V, J and clone size are taken as reported in that table, and D and trimming were inferred from the DNA itself. This sample has under 130,000 clones in its table, and 69% of those were observed once. The ten largest account for more than 2.5% of the sample.

The TCR sequence derives from a man under 40 in good health and CMV-seronegative. Sequenced input: PBMCs. The chain links TRBV19 with TRBJ1-5; TRBD1 could be the D gene, as 5 bases match. The bases are TGTGCCAGTAGTATCATGGGGCACTATAGCAATCAGCCCCAGCATTTT. The translation is CASSIMGHYSNQPQHF.